This passage covers 6 T cell receptor beta chains from one sample sequenced in a study of beta chain features in type 1 diabetes. As every portion of the isolated RNA was reverse transcribed, the sequencing read expressed TCRB transcripts. Measured with immunoSEQ multiplex PCR; TCRdb has only the in-frame clones, and not every one. Among 860,000 or so clones, roughly a sixth were seen once, and the ten largest hold around 0.02%. Input material: naive CD4+ T cells from blood. These receptors came from a woman aged 18-30 years in good health.

This clone appeared a few times. The rearrangement links TRBV28 to TRBJ2-2; D possibly matches TRBD1 or TRBD2 (5 bases each). The CDR3 extends over 15 amino acids. Germline CDR1 and CDR2: MDHEN and SYDVKM. Trimming removed 2 bases at V and 5 bases at J, with 12 bases between. The CDR3 DNA is TGTGCCAGCAGTTTACGGGGCGGAAGGACCGGGGAGCTGTTTTTT. Its translation is CASSLRGGRTGELFF.

The genes are TRBV27 and TRBJ2-5, with D possibly matching TRBD1 (6 bases). The CDR3 has 15 residues. CDR1 and CDR2 from the germline V gene are MNHEY and SMNVEV (reference sequence). Trimming took off 5 bases at V and 7 bases at J, with 20 bases between the two ends. CDR3 sequence (DNA): TGTGCCAGCAGTCCTTCGGTGGGCTTGGGGGCGACCCAGTACTTC. Amino acid sequence: CASSPSVGLGATQYF.

This clone was picked up a small number of times. V and J are TRBV28 and TRBJ2-1; D may be TRBD1 (6 bases). The CDR3 covers 13 residues. In germline, CDR1 is MDHEN, CDR2 SYDVKM. Trimming took 5 bases from V and 3 from J, leaving 8 bases between them. As DNA, the CDR3 is TGTGCCAGCAGTCGACAGGACTACAATGAGCAGTTCTTC. It translates to CASSRQDYNEQFF.

The rearrangement links TRBV5-5 to TRBJ2-7; D gene ambiguous. There are 14 residues in the CDR3. Germline V CDR1 and CDR2: SGHKS, YYEKEE (reference sequence). V was cut by 2 bases and J by 0 bases, with 9 bases left in between. The DNA for the CDR3 is TGTGCCAGCAGCTTTCAACAGTCCTCCTACGAGCAGTACTTC. Protein product: CASSFQQSSYEQYF.

This clone turned up a few times. Other DNA sequences from this sample encode an identical CDR3 as well. The rearrangement links TRBV20-1 to TRBJ2-5, with unresolved D. The CDR3 totals 11 residues. CDR1 is DFQATT and CDR2 is SNEGSKA in the germline V gene (reference sequence). V was clipped by 3 bases and J by 4 bases, with 6 bases between them. The CDR3 is CSASPGETQYF. The CDR3 DNA sequence: TGCAGTGCTAGTCCAGGAGAGACCCAGTACTTC.

This clone was counted a few times. The J gene is TRBJ1-2, the V gene TRBV28, with unresolved D. The germline V gene has CDR1 MDHEN and CDR2 SYDVKM. Trimming stripped 7 bases from V and 7 bases from J, with 16 bases between. The CDR3 spans 13 residues. CDR3: CASKLQFERGYTF. The CDR3, as DNA: TGTGCCAGCAAGTTACAGTTTGAACGTGGCTACACCTTC.